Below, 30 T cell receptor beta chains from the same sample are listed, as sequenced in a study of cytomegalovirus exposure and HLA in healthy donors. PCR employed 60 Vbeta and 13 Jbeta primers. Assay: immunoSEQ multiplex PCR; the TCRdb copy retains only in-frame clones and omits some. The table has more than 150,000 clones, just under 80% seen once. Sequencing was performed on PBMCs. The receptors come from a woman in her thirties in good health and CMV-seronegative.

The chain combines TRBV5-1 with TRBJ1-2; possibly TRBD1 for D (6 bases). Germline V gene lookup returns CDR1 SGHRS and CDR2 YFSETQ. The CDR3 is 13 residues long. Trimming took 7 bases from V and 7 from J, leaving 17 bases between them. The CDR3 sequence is CASRPRDTGGYTF. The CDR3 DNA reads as TGCGCCAGCCGACCGAGGGACACCGGTGGCTACACCTTC.

The CDR3 loop reads CASSQGTSTEAFF. CDR3 bases: TGTGCCAGCAGCCAAGGGACAAGCACTGAAGCTTTCTTT. The rearrangement uses TRBV4-2 and TRBJ1-1; tentatively, D is TRBD1 (5 bases). The ends were cut back, 1 base at V and 4 bases at J, with 7 bases in the middle. Germline V CDR1 and CDR2: LGHNA, YNFKEQ. The CDR3 consists of 13 residues.

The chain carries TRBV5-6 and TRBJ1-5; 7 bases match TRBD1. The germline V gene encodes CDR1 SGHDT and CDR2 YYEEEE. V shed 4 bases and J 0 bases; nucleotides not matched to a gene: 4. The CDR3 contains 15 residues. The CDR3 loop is CASSLQGNSNQPQHF. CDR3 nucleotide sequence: TGTGCCAGCAGCCTACAGGGGAATAGCAATCAGCCCCAGCATTTT.

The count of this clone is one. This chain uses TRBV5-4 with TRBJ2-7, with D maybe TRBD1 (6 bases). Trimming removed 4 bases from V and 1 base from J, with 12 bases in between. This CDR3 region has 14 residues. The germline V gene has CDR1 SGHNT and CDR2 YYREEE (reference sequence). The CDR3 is CASSRTDSSYEQYF. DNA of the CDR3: TGTGCCAGCAGCAGGACAGACTCTTCCTACGAGCAGTACTTC.

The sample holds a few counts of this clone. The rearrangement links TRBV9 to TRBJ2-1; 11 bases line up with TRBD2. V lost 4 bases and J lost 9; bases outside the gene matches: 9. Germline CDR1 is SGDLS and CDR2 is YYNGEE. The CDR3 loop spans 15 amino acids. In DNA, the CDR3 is TGTGCCAGCAGCTCCCTAGCGGGGGGCCGAGGTGAGCAGTTCTTC. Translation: CASSSLAGGRGEQFF.

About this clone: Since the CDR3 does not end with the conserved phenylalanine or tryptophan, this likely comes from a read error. CDR3 nucleotides: TGTGCCAGCTCTCGACAGGGAGATCAGCCCCAGCATGTT. Its translation: CASSRQGDQPQHV. V is TRBV18 and J is TRBJ1-5; 7 positions match TRBD1. With V trimmed by 6 bases and J by 5 bases, 4 bases remained unmatched. Germline CDR1 and CDR2: KGHSH and LQKENI. This CDR3 is 13 amino acids long.

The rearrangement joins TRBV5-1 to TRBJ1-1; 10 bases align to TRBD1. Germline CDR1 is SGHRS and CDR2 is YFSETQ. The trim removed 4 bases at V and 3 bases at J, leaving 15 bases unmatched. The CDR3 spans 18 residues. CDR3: CASSDFRDRGLSDTEAFF. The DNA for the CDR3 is TGCGCCAGCAGCGACTTCCGGGACAGGGGACTGTCGGACACTGAAGCTTTCTTT. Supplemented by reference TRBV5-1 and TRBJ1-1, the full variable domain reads KAGVTQTPRYLIKTRGQQVTLSCSPISGHRSVSWYQQTPGQGLQFLFEYFSETQRNKGNFPGRFSGRQFSNSRSEMNVSTLELGDSALYLCASSDFRDRGLSDTEAFFGQGTRLTVV.

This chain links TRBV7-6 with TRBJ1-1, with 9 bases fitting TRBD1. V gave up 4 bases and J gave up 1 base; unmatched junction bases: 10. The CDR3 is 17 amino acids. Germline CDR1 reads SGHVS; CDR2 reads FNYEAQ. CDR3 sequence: CASSSLPQGAKNTEAFF. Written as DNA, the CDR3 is TGTGCCAGCAGCTCACTACCACAGGGGGCGAAGAACACTGAAGCTTTCTTT.

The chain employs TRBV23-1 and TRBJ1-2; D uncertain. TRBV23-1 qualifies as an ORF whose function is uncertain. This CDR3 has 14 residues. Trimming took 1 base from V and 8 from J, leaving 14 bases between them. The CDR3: CASSQLRSPTGYTF. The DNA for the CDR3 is TGCGCCAGCAGTCAATTGAGATCACCAACGGGCTACACCTTC.

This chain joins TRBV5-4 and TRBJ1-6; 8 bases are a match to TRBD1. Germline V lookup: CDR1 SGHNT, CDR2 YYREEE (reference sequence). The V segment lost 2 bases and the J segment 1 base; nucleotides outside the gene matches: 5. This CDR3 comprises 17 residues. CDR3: CASSLQGGHSYNSPLHF. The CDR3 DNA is TGTGCCAGCAGCTTACAGGGGGGTCATTCCTATAATTCACCCCTCCACTTT.

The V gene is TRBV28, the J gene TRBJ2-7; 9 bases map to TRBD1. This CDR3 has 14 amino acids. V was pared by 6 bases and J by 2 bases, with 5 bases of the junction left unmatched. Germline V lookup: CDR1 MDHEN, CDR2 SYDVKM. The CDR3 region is CASRPGQGAYEQYF. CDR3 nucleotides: TGTGCCAGCAGACCGGGACAGGGTGCCTACGAGCAGTACTTC.

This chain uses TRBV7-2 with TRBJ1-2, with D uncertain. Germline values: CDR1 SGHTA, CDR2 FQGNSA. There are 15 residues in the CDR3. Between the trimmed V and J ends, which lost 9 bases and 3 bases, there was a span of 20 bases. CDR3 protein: CASEGWYQEDYGYTF. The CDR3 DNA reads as TGTGCCAGTGAAGGATGGTACCAGGAGGACTATGGCTACACCTTC.

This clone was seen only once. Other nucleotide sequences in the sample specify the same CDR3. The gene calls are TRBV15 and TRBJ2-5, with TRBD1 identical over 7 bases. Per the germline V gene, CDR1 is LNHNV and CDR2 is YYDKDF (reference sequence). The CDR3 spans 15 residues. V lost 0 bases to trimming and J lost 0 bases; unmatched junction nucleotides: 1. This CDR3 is CATSRDRGYQETQYF. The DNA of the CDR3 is TGTGCCACCAGCAGAGACAGGGGGTACCAAGAGACCCAGTACTTC.

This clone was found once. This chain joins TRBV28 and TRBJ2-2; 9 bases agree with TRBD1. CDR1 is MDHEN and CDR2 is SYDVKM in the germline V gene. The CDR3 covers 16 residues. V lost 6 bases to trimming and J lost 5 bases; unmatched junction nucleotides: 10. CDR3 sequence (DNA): TGTGCCAGCAGGAACTCCGGGACAGGGCAAACCGGGGAGCTGTTTTTT. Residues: CASRNSGTGQTGELFF.

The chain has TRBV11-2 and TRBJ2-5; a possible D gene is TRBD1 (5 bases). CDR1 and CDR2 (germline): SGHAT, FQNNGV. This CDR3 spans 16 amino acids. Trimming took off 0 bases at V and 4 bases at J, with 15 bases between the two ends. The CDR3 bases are TGTGCCAGCAGCTTAGATGGGGCCTCTAGGGGAGAGACCCAGTACTTC. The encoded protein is CASSLDGASRGETQYF.

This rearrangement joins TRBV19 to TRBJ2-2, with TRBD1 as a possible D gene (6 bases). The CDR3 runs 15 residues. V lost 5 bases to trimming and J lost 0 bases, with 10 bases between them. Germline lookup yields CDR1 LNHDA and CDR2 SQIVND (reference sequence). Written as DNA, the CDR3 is TGTGCCAGTAGTGGGGGACACTCGAACACCGGGGAGCTGTTTTTT. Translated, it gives CASSGGHSNTGELFF. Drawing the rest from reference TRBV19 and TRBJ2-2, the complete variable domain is DGGITQSPKYLFRKEGQNVTLSCEQNLNHDAMYWYRQDPGQGLRLIYYSQIVNDFQKGDIAEGYSVSREKKESFPLTVTSAQKNPTAFYLCASSGGHSNTGELFFGEGSRLTVL.

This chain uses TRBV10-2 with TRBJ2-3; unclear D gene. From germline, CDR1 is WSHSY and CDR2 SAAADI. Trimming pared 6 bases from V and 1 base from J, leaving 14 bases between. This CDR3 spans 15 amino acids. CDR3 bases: TGCGCCAGCAGCGTAGCAATGATAGGCACAGATACGCAGTATTTT. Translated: CASSVAMIGTDTQYF.

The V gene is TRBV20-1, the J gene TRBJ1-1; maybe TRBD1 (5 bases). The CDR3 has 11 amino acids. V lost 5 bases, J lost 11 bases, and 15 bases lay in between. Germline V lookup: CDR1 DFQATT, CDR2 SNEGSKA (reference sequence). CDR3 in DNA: TGCAGTGCTGGCAGGGAGGGGAAGGCTTTCTTT. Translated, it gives CSAGREGKAFF.

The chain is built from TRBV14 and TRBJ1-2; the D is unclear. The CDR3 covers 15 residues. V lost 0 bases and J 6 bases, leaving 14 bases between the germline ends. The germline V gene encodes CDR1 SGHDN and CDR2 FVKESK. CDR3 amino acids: CASSQEAGFVNGYTF. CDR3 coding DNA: TGTGCCAGCAGCCAAGAAGCGGGCTTTGTTAATGGCTACACCTTC.

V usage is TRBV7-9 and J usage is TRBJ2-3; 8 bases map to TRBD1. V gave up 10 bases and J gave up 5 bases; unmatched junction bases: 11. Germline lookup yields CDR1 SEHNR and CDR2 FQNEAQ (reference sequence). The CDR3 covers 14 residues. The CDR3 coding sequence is TGTGCCATCCTAAGACAGGGGTGGAGAGATACGCAGTATTTT. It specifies CAILRQGWRDTQYF.

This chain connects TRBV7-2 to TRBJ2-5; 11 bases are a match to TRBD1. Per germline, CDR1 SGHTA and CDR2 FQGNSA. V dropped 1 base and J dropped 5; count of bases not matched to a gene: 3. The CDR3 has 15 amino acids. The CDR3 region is CASSLVGDRGETQYF. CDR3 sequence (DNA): TGTGCCAGCAGCTTAGTGGGGGACAGGGGGGAGACCCAGTACTTC.

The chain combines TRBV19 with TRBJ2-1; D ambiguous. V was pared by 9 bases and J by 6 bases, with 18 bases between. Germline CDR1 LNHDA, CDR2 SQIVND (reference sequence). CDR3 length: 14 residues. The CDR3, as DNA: TGTGCCAGCAGTCCCTATCCCTCCCTCAATGAGCAGTTCTTC. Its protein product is CASSPYPSLNEQFF.

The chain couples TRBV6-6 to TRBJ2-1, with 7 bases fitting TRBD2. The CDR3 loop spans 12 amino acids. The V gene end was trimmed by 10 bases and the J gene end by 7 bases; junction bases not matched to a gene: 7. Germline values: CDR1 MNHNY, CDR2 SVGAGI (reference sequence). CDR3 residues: CATRTGLNEQFF. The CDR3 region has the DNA TGTGCCACCCGAACGGGACTAAATGAGCAGTTCTTC.

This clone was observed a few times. The CDR3 bases are TGTGCCAGTAGTATTGACATCACAGGGGTCCGCTATAATTCACCCCTCCACTTT. Translation: CASSIDITGVRYNSPLHF. V and J are TRBV19 and TRBJ1-6; TRBD1 matches at 7 bases. With 3 bases clipped from V and 3 bases from J, the junction kept 11 bases outside the gene matches. This CDR3 spans 18 amino acids. Germline CDR1 and CDR2: LNHDA and SQIVND (reference sequence). Combining the CDR3 with reference TRBV19 and TRBJ1-6 gives the whole variable domain DGGITQSPKYLFRKEGQNVTLSCEQNLNHDAMYWYRQDPGQGLRLIYYSQIVNDFQKGDIAEGYSVSREKKESFPLTVTSAQKNPTAFYLCASSIDITGVRYNSPLHFGNGTRLTVT.

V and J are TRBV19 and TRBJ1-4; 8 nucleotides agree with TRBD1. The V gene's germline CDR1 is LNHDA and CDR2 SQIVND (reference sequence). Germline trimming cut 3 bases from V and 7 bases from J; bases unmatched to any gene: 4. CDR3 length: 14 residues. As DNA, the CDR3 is TGTGCCAGTAGTATCGGACAGGGATCTGAAAAACTGTTTTTT. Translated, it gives CASSIGQGSEKLFF.

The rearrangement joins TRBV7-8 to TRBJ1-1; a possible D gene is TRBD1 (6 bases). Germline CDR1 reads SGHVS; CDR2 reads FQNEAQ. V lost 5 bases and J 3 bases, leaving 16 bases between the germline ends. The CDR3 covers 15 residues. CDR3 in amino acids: CASSETGTRYTEAFF. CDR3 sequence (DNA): TGTGCCAGCAGCGAGACAGGAACCCGTTACACTGAAGCTTTCTTT.

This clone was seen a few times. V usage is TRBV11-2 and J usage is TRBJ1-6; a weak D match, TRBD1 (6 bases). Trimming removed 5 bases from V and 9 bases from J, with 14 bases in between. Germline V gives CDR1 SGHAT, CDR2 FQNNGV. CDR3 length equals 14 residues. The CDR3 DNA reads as TGTGCCAGCAGCCCAGAACAGGGTTTTTCACCCCTCCACTTT. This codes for CASSPEQGFSPLHF.

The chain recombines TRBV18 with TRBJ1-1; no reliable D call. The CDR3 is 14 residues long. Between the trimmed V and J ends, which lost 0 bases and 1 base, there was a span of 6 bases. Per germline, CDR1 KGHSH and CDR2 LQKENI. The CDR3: CASSPPVANTEAFF. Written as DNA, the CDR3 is TGTGCCAGCTCACCACCTGTAGCGAACACTGAAGCTTTCTTT.

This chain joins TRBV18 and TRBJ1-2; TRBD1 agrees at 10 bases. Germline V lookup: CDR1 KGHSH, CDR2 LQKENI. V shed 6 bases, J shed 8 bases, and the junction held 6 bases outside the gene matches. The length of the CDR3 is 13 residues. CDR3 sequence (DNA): TGTGCCAGCTCCCTCGGACAGGGGGTCGGCTACACCTTC. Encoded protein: CASSLGQGVGYTF.

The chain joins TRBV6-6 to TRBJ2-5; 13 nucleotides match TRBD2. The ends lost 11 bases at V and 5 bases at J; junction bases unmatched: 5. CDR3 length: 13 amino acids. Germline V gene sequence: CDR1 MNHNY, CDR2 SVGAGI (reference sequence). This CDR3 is CAGTSGAGETQYF. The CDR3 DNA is TGTGCCGGGACTAGCGGGGCGGGGGAGACCCAGTACTTC.